This T cell receptor (beta chain) stems from a study of Ad26.COV2.S vaccination and SARS-CoV-2 variants. Study-wide results and caveats: Vaccine and placebo recipients had similar non-spike TCR breadth. Vaccine recipients surpassed placebo recipients in spike-specific TCR breadth.

For this clone: The antigen remains unidentified.

The CDR3 is made up of 15 amino acids. CDR1 and CDR2 from the germline V gene are KGHDR and SFDVKD. V lost 5 bases, J lost 1 base, and 13 bases lay in between. Profiling relied on immunoSEQ multiplex PCR, and the TCRdb table lists in-frame clones only, not all of them. The data contain approximately 400,000 clones, 92% of them seen just once; the ten biggest clones take up about 3.9%. This chain uses TRBV24-1 with TRBJ1-1; TRBD1 might be the D (5 bases). The sequences come from peripheral blood, collected after recovery from COVID-19. The TCR comes from a human donor who had recovered from COVID-19. The CDR3 DNA sequence: TGTGCCACCAGTGCCCAGGGACCTGCGAACACTGAAGCTTTCTTT. It codes for CATSAQGPANTEAFF.